The source of this TCR beta chain is a study of shared clonotypes between healthy human individuals. In the study overall: For every donor, three CD4 naive, three CD4 memory, two CD8 naive and one CD8 memory plates were used.

Assay used: immunoSEQ multiplex PCR; TCRdb lists only in-frame clones, some missing. Here the sample spans 780,000 or so clones, 72% being singletons. Negatively enriched CD4+ T cells were divided by CD45RA into naive and memory. This clone has more than one count but fewer than ten. Its target is unknown. Findings and limits, study-wide: Shared across a handful of donors were 4% to 6% of the naive CD4 clonotypes. Generation probabilities of non-shared clonotypes were lower (relative to those shared by all four donors).

In germline, CDR1 is MDHEN, CDR2 SYDVKM. V lost 6 bases to trimming and J lost 7 bases; unmatched junction nucleotides: 6. The CDR3 is 13 residues long. The source of this sequence is a woman in her 30s in good health. Sequencing input: memory CD4+ T cells sorted from blood. Stated subset: CD45RA-negative fraction. This chain links TRBV28 with TRBJ2-1; TRBD2 matches 7 bases. CDR3 DNA: TGTGCCAGCAGAACCACTAGCGTAAATGAGCAGTTCTTC. It yields the protein CASRTTSVNEQFF.